This T cell receptor (beta chain) is from a study of blood T cell repertoires in COVID-19 (dated by TCRdb to the early 2020s). With regard to the full study: Collaborator samples came from the United States, Italy and Spain and covered acute and convalescent phases of COVID-19. A freely available public database, intended as a resource for researchers studying the immune response to SARS-CoV-2, is where the repertoires were released. Sample metadata almost always included a de-identified subject ID, COVID-19 status, age in years and sex. Where HLA class I and class II types were available, the types were taken from metadata supplied by the sample provider, not from assay-based typing. The material from the prospective study consisted of cDNA or gDNA derived from T cells, B-cell-depleted T cells, or PBMCs. The samples were drawn from the first 160 participants of the ongoing ImmuneRACE study and from about 1,200 subjects provided by 6 global collaborators. The dataset comprised deeply sampled blood TCRbeta repertoires from subjects exposed to, actively infected with, or recovered from COVID-19. Study-level results and caveats: The amount of clinical and demographic metadata varied by source and participant and was provided uncurated.

TCRbeta CDR3 regions were amplified from genomic DNA using the immunoSEQ Assay, a bias-controlled multiplex PCR. In the authors' own workflow: The number of nucleated cells in each sample was estimated by amplification of reference gene primers within the assay. To quantify the absolute abundance of each unique TCRbeta CDR3 rearrangement, sequence reads were collapsed and filtered. For each sample, productive Simpson clonality was calculated as the square root of Simpson's diversity index across productive rearrangements. TCRdb retrieved this table from immuneACCESS and kept in-frame rearrangements only. Not all clones are present; in checked studies, unresolved V genes account for under half, and no reason is known for the remainder. That table is the source of V, J and clone size, and D and trimming were worked out from the DNA. For this sample there are hundreds of thousands of clones; approximately 90% appear just once. Of the sample, over 0.95% falls within the top ten clones.

Participants in the prospective study were aged about 18 to 95 years, lived in 20 to 25 United States geographic areas, and enrolled through a virtual design. To assign participants to cohorts, the prospective study relied on clinical history that participants themselves reported in a screening survey and a study questionnaire. ImmuneRACE Cohort 3 recovered participants were defined by two consecutive negative NP/OP PCR tests, healthcare professional clearance, or symptom resolution. Each participant in the prospective study had whole blood, serum and a nasopharyngeal or oropharyngeal swab collected by mobile phlebotomists. Prospective study participants could optionally give additional blood draws and questionnaires over a roughly two-month period. Prospective study blood samples were shipped either frozen or at room temperature before DNA extraction. About this clone: The clone's antigen remains unknown. The sample holds no much larger clone one base away, and base qualities are not on file.

The germline V gene yields SGDLS for CDR1 and YYNGEE for CDR2. The CDR3 holds 15 amino acids from the cysteine to the phenylalanine. Solely the CDR3 DNA is kept, with 45 bases framed from the first base. Between the V and J ends, shortened by 4 bases and 4 bases respectively, the junction contains 14 bases. The receptor was isolated from a man aged 30 to 45 who had recovered from COVID-19. The sequenced sample consisted of PBMCs or T cells enriched from blood (not recorded which). This receptor chain uses TRBV9 and TRBJ2-2, with the D gene not confidently named. The CDR3 reads as follows: CASSPQERITGELFF. The DNA sequence is as follows: TGTGCCAGCAGCCCCCAGGAACGGATCACCGGGGAGCTGTTTTTT. Extended through the reference TRBV9 and TRBJ2-2 proteins, this CDR3 yields the full variable domain: DSGVTQTPKHLITATGQRVTLRCSPRSGDLSVYWYQQSLDQGLQFLIQYYNGEERAKGNILERFSAQQFPDLHSELNLSSLELGDSALYFCASSPQERITGELFFGEGSRLTVL.